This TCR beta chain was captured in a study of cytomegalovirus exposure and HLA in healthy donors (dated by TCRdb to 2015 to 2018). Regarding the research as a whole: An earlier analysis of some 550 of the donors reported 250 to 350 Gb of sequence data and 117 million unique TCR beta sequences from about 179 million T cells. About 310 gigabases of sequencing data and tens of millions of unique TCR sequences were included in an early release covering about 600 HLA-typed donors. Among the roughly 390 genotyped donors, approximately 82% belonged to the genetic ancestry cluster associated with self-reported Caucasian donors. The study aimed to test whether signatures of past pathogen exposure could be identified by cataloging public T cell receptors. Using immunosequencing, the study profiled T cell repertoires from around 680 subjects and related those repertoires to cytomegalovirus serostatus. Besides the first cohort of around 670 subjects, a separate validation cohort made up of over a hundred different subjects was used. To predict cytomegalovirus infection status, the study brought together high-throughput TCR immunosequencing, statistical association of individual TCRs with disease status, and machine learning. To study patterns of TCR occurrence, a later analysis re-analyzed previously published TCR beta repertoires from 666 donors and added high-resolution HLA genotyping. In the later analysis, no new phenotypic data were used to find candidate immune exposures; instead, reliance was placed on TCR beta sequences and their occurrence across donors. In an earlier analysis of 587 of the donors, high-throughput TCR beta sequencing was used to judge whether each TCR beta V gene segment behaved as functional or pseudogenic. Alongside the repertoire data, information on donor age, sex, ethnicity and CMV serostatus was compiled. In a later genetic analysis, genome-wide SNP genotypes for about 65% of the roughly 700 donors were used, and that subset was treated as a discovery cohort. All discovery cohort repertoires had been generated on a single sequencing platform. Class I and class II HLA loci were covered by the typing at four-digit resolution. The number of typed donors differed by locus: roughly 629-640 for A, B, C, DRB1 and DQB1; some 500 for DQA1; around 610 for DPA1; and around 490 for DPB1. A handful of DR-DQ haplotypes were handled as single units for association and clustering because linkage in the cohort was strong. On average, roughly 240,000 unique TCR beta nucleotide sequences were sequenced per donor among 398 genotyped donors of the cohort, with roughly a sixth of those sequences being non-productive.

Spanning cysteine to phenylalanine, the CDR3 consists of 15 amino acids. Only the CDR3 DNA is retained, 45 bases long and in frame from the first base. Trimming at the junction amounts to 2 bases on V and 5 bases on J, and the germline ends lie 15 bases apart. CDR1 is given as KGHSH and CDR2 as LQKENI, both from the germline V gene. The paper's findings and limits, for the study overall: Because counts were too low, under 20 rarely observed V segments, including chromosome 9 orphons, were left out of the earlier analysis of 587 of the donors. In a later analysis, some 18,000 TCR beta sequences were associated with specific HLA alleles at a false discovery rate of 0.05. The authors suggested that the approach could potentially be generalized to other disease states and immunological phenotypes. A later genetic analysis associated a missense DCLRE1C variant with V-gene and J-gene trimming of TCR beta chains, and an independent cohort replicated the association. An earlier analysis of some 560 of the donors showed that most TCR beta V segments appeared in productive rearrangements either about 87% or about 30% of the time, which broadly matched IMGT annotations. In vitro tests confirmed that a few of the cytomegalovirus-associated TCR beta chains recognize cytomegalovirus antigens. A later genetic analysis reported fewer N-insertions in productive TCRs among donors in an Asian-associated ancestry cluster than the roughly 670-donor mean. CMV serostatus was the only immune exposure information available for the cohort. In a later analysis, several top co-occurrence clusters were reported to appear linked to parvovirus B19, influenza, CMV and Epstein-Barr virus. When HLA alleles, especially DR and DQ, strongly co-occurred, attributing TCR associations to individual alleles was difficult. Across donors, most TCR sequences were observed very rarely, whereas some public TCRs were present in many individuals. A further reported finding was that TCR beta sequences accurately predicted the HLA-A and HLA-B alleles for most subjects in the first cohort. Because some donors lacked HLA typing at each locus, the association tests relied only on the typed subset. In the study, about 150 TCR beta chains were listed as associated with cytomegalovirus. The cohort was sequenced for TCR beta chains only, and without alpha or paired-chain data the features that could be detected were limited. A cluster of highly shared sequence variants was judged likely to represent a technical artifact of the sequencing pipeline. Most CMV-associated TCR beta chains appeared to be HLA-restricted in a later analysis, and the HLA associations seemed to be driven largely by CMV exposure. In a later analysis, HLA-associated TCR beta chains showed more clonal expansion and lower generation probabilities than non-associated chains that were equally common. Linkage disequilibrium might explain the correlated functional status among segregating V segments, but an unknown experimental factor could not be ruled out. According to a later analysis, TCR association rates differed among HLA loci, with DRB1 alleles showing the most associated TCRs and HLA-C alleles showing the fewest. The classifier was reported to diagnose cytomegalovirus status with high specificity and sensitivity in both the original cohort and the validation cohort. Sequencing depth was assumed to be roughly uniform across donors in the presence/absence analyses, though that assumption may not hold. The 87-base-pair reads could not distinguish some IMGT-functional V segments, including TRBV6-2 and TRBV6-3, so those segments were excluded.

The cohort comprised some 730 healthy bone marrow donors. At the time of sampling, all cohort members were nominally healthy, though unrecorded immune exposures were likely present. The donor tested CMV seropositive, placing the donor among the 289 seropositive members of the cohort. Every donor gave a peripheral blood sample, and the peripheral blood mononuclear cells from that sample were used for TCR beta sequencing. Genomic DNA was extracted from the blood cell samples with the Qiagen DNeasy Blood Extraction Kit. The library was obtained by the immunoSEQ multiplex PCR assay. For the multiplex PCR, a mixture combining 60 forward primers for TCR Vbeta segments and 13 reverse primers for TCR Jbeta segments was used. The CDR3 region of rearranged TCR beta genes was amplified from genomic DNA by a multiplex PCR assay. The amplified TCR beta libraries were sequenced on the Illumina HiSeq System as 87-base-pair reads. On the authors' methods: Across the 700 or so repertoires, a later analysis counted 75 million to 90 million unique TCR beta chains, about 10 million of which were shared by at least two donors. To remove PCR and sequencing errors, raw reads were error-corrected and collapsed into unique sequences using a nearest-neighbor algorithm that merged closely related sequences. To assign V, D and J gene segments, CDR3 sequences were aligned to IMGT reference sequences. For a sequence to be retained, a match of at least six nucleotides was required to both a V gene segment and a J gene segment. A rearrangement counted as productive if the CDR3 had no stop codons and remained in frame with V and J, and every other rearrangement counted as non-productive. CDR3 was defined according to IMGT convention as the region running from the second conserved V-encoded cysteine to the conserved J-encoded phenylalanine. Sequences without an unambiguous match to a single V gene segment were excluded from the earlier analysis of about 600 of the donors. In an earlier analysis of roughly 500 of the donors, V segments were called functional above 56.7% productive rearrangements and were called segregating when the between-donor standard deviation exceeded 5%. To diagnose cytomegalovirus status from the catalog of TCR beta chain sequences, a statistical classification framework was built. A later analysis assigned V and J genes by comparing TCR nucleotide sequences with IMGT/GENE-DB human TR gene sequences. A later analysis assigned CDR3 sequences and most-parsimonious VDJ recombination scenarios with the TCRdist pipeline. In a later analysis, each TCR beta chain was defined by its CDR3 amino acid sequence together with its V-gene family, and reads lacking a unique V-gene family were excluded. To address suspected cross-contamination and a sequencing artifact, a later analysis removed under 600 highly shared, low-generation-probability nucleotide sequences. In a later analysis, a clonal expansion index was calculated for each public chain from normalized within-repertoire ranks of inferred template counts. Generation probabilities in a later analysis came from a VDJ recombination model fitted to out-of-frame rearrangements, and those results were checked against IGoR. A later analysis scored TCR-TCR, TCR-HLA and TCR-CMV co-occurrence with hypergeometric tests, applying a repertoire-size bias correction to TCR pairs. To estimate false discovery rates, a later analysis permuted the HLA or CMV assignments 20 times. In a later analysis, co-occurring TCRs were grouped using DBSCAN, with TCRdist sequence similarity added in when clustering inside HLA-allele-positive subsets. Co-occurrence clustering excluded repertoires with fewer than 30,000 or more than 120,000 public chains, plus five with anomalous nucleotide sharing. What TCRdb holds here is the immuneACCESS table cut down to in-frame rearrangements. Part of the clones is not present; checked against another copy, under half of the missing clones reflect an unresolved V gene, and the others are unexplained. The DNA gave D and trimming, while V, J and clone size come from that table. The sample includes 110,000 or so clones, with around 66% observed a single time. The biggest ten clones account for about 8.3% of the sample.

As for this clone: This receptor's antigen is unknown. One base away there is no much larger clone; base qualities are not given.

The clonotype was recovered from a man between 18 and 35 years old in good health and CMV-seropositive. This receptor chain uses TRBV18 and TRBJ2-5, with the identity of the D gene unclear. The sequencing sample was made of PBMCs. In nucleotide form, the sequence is TGTGCCAGCTCACCATTTTTCAGTCAAGTGGAGACCCAGTACTTC. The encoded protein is CASSPFFSQVETQYF.